The 10 T cell receptor beta chains presented below share a single source sample, sequenced in a study of T cells in Graves' hyperthyroidism and ophthalmopathy. Amplification targeted TCR beta CDR3 regions from RNA transcripts. HTBI primers were employed in a first-round RT-PCR of the TCR CDR3. Via MiXCR, TCRdb re-called the multiplex PCR reads, giving one row per CDR3 protein. The repertoire has about 610,000 distinct CDR3 sequences, around 45% of them found once; the top ten carry 7.5% to 8.5%. The source material was peripheral blood or thyroid tissue (not recorded which). The source is a woman younger than 30 with Graves' hyperthyroidism.

This clonotype was seen only a few times. This chain connects TRBV6-6 to TRBJ1-4; maybe TRBD1 (5 bases). Germline CDR1 and CDR2: MNHNY and SVGAGI (reference sequence). This CDR3 is built from 13 residues. V was trimmed by 7 bases and J by 3 bases, leaving 9 bases between them. CDR3 bases: TGTGCCAGCAACCGGGACCCTAATGAAAAACTGTTTTTT. Translating gives CASNRDPNEKLFF.

CDR3 loop: CASSQNTGYTEAFF. The CDR3 DNA sequence: TGTGCCAGCAGCCAAAACACAGGGTACACTGAAGCTTTCTTT. This chain joins TRBV6-1 and TRBJ1-1; tentative D call: TRBD1 (6 bases). Germline V CDR1 and CDR2: MNHNS, SASEGT. V lost 6 bases to trimming and J lost 3 bases, with 14 bases between them. This CDR3 contains 14 residues.

This chain joins TRBV5-4 and TRBJ2-7; no definite D call. This CDR3 comprises 15 residues. The germline V and J ends were trimmed by 5 bases and 0 bases, with 15 bases remaining between them. Germline values: CDR1 SGHNT, CDR2 YYREEE (reference sequence). The CDR3 DNA is TGTGCCAGCAGGTTGAAGTCCGGCTACTCCTACGAGCAGTACTTC. It specifies CASRLKSGYSYEQYF.

This clonotype was observed a few times. The chain combines TRBV30 with TRBJ2-7; tentative D call: TRBD2 (6 bases). Germline V gene lookup returns CDR1 GTSNPN and CDR2 SVGIG (reference sequence). Between the trimmed V and J ends, which lost 6 bases and 2 bases, there was a span of 17 bases. CDR3 size: 14 residues. CDR3 protein: CACRTGLPAYEQYF. In DNA form, the CDR3 reads TGTGCCTGCCGGACGGGACTCCCAGCCTACGAGCAGTACTTC.

This clonotype was observed many times. This rearrangement joins TRBV12-5 to TRBJ1-1; a possible D gene is TRBD1 (5 bases). There are 17 residues in the CDR3. V lost 1 base to trimming and J lost 1 base, with 16 bases between them. Looked up from germline, CDR1 is LGHNT and CDR2 is FRNRAP. The CDR3 nucleotides are TGTGCTAGTGGTTTGGAAAAACCCTTCAGGGAGAACACTGAAGCTTTCTTT. Translation: CASGLEKPFRENTEAFF.

This clonotype was seen repeatedly, ten times or more. The gene calls are TRBV7-9 and TRBJ2-5, with D maybe TRBD1 (6 bases). The CDR3 covers 12 residues. V dropped 1 base and J dropped 7 bases, with 7 bases sitting between them. Germline loops: CDR1 SEHNR, CDR2 FQNEAQ (reference sequence). The CDR3 coding sequence is TGTGCCAGCAGCTTAGAAGGGGGGACCCAGTACTTC. Protein: CASSLEGGTQYF.

This clonotype has only one observation. In DNA, the CDR3 is TGTGCCAGCAGCTTTTCCCCTGGGGGTCGGGCCGAGGAGACCCAGTACTTC. Its protein is CASSFSPGGRAEETQYF. The chain employs TRBV7-6 and TRBJ2-5; either TRBD1 or TRBD2 may supply D (5 bases each). The V and J ends lost 3 bases and 5 bases respectively, with 22 bases between them. Germline V lookup: CDR1 SGHVS, CDR2 FNYEAQ. The CDR3 has 17 amino acids. Filled out from reference TRBV7-6 and TRBJ2-5, the complete variable domain reads GAGVSQSPRYKVTKRGQDVALRCDPISGHVSLYWYRQALGQGPEFLTYFNYEAQQDKSGLPNDRFSAERPEGSISTLTIQRTEQRDSAMYRCASSFSPGGRAEETQYFGPGTRLLVL.

This clonotype showed up just a few times. V gene TRBV18 combines with J gene TRBJ2-7; 8 nucleotides line up with TRBD1. V shed 2 bases and J 5 bases; nucleotides not matched to a gene: 11. The germline V gene encodes CDR1 KGHSH and CDR2 LQKENI. This CDR3 is 16 amino acids long. CDR3 amino acids: CASSPRGTGGSDEQYF. For the CDR3, the DNA is TGTGCCAGCTCACCAAGAGGGACAGGTGGATCTGACGAGCAGTACTTC.

The chain combines TRBV11-1 with TRBJ2-3, with D possibly called TRBD1 or TRBD2 (5 bases each). The germline gives CDR1 SGHAT, CDR2 FQDESV (reference sequence). Trimming removed 1 base at V and 6 bases at J, with 14 bases between. The CDR3 has 15 residues. As DNA, the CDR3 is TGTGCCAGCAGCTTAGTAAGAGGGCGACAGGATACGCAGTATTTT. Its translation is CASSLVRGRQDTQYF.

This clonotype was seen ten or more times. The chain joins TRBV12-3 or TRBV12-4 to TRBJ2-7; D is perhaps TRBD1 or TRBD2 (5 bases each). Trimming pared 6 bases from V and 4 bases from J, leaving 10 bases between. This CDR3 is 12 amino acids long. CDR3 sequence: CASSPGGYEQYF. In DNA form, the CDR3 reads TGTGCCAGCAGCCCTGGGGGTTACGAGCAGTACTTC.